This TCR beta chain emerged from a study of blood T cell repertoires in COVID-19. Study-level information: From the United States, Italy and Spain came samples of acute and convalescent COVID-19. From T cells, B-cell-depleted T cells, or PBMCs came the material, which was cDNA or gDNA.

Methods used by the authors: Amplification from reference gene primers served as the basis for estimated nucleated cell counts. Method: immunoSEQ multiplex PCR; TCRdb's copy keeps in-frame clones and lacks some. V and J calls and clone size follow that table, whereas D and trimming were derived from the DNA. The data show about 90,000 clones, 70% to 90% seen once. Input material: peripheral blood. This receptor was identified in a human donor in a cohort sampled during active COVID-19.

The CDR3 reads CASSSPRDKNTEAFF. The CDR3 nucleotides read TGTGCCAGCAGCTCCCCCCGGGACAAGAACACTGAAGCTTTCTTT. V and J are TRBV7-2 and TRBJ1-1; TRBD1 might be the D (6 bases). With 4 bases removed from V and 1 base from J, the gap between germline ends came to 13 bases. CDR3 length equals 15 residues. CDR1 and CDR2 from the germline V gene are SGHTA and FQGNSA. The full variable domain, completed using reference TRBV7-2 and TRBJ1-1, is GAGVSQSPSNKVTEKGKDVELRCDPISGHTALYWYRQSLGQGLEFLIYFQGNSAPDKSGLPSDRFSAERTGGSVSTLTIQRTQQEDSAVYLCASSSPRDKNTEAFFGQGTRLTVV.